This is a list of T cell receptor beta chains from one sample in a study of blood T cell repertoires in COVID-19. Assay used: immunoSEQ multiplex PCR; TCRdb lists only in-frame clones, some missing. The table has under 200,000 clones, roughly 85% seen once; the top ten hold 15% to 20%. The sample consisted of PBMCs or T cells enriched from blood (not recorded which). The receptors were gathered from a woman in her 70s in a cohort exposed to, infected with or recovered from COVID-19 (not recorded which). CDR3s include the opening cysteine and the closing phenylalanine or tryptophan. Fields, in order: clone size, J gene, V gene, D gene, CDR3 DNA, CDR3 protein. The D gene is left open where the match is weak. Not every row has a clone size; where given, it reads once, few, many or a size class.

clone_size: NA; j_call: TRBJ2-1; v_call: TRBV5-5; d_call: NA; cdr3_nt: TGTGCCAGCAGCTGGCAGGGCAATGAGCAGTTCTTC; cdr3_aa: CASSWQGNEQFF
clone_size: NA; j_call: TRBJ2-7; v_call: TRBV5-1; d_call: NA; cdr3_nt: TGCGCCAGCAGCTTGATCAGGGGCGGCGAGCAGTACTTC; cdr3_aa: CASSLIRGGEQYF
clone_size: NA; j_call: TRBJ2-7; v_call: TRBV14; d_call: TRBD1; cdr3_nt: TGTGCCACCCCGTCGGGACAGGTCTCCTACGAGCAGTACTTC; cdr3_aa: CATPSGQVSYEQYF
clone_size: NA; j_call: TRBJ2-1; v_call: TRBV4-1; d_call: TRBD1; cdr3_nt: TGCGCCAGCAGCCATCCTGAATCGGGACAGAATGAGCAGTTCTTC; cdr3_aa: CASSHPESGQNEQFF
clone_size: NA; j_call: TRBJ2-2; v_call: TRBV3-1/TRBV3-2; d_call: TRBD2; cdr3_nt: TGTGCCAGCAGCCGGAGGGAGGGGACCGGGGAGCTGTTTTTT; cdr3_aa: CASSRREGTGELFF
clone_size: NA; j_call: TRBJ2-1; v_call: TRBV11-2; d_call: NA; cdr3_nt: TGTGCCAGCAGCTTAGGAGGGGGACGGTCCAATGAGCAGTTCTTC; cdr3_aa: CASSLGGGRSNEQFF
clone_size: NA; j_call: TRBJ2-1; v_call: TRBV12-3/TRBV12-4; d_call: NA; cdr3_nt: TGTGCCAGCAGGCGGGACTCTATTAATGAGCAGTTCTTC; cdr3_aa: CASRRDSINEQFF
clone_size: NA; j_call: TRBJ2-3; v_call: TRBV6-2/TRBV6-3; d_call: TRBD2; cdr3_nt: TGTGCCAGCAGTTACGGGGCGGGAGTGGATACGCAGTATTTT; cdr3_aa: CASSYGAGVDTQYF
clone_size: few; j_call: TRBJ1-6; v_call: TRBV9; d_call: TRBD1; cdr3_nt: TGTGCCAGCAGCGCAGGACAGGGAAGCTCCTATAATTCACCCCTCCACTTT; cdr3_aa: CASSAGQGSSYNSPLHF
clone_size: once; j_call: TRBJ2-7; v_call: TRBV7-8; d_call: TRBD2; cdr3_nt: TGTGCCAGCAGCTTAGCGGGAGGGCTCGAGCAGTACTTC; cdr3_aa: CASSLAGGLEQYF
clone_size: once; j_call: TRBJ1-5; v_call: TRBV2; d_call: NA; cdr3_nt: TGTGCCAGCAGGACGGGGATGAGGCAGCCCCAGCATTTT; cdr3_aa: CASRTGMRQPQHF
clone_size: NA; j_call: TRBJ1-5; v_call: TRBV10-3; d_call: NA; cdr3_nt: TGTGCCATCAGTGGAAGCAGCAATCAGCCCCAGCATTTT; cdr3_aa: CAISGSSNQPQHF
clone_size: once; j_call: TRBJ2-1; v_call: TRBV5-1; d_call: NA; cdr3_nt: TGCGCCAGCAGCGCACCGGGTCAGCTATACAATGAGCAGTTCTTC; cdr3_aa: CASSAPGQLYNEQFF
clone_size: NA; j_call: TRBJ2-5; v_call: TRBV4-1; d_call: TRBD1; cdr3_nt: TGCGCCAGCAGCCGCATACAGGGGATCCAAGAGACCCAGTACTTC; cdr3_aa: CASSRIQGIQETQYF
clone_size: NA; j_call: TRBJ2-7; v_call: TRBV7-2; d_call: TRBD1; cdr3_nt: TGTGCCAGCAGCTCTAGCCTGGACAGGGGATACGAGCAGTACTTC; cdr3_aa: CASSSSLDRGYEQYF
clone_size: NA; j_call: TRBJ2-5; v_call: TRBV27; d_call: TRBD1; cdr3_nt: TGTGCCAGCAGTTTCCTCGGACAGGGTCCTACCCAAGAGACCCAGTACTTC; cdr3_aa: CASSFLGQGPTQETQYF
clone_size: NA; j_call: TRBJ1-1; v_call: TRBV3-1/TRBV3-2; d_call: TRBD1; cdr3_nt: TGTGCCAGCAGACTTGCTGGACAGGACACTGAAGCTTTCTTT; cdr3_aa: CASRLAGQDTEAFF
clone_size: NA; j_call: TRBJ2-1; v_call: TRBV10-3; d_call: TRBD2; cdr3_nt: TGTGCCATCAGTGAGTCGCCAGGTCTAGCGGGAGCCAATGAGCAGTTCTTC; cdr3_aa: CAISESPGLAGANEQFF
clone_size: NA; j_call: TRBJ2-5; v_call: TRBV2; d_call: NA; cdr3_nt: TGTGCCAGCAGTGAACAGCAGGCCTTGACCCAGTACTTC; cdr3_aa: CASSEQQALTQYF
clone_size: few; j_call: TRBJ1-4; v_call: TRBV21-1; d_call: NA; cdr3_nt: TGTGCCAGCAGCGCACTCATAAGACAGCGTCCGAAAGAAAAACTGTTTTTT; cdr3_aa: CASSALIRQRPKEKLFF
clone_size: NA; j_call: TRBJ1-5; v_call: TRBV12-5; d_call: NA; cdr3_nt: TGTGCTAGTGGTCTAGGACAGAATAGCAATCAGCCCCAGCATTTT; cdr3_aa: CASGLGQNSNQPQHF
clone_size: NA; j_call: TRBJ2-1; v_call: TRBV18; d_call: TRBD2; cdr3_nt: TGTGCCAGCCAAACCAGTCTAGCGGGATCCCACAATGAGCAGTTCTTC; cdr3_aa: CASQTSLAGSHNEQFF
clone_size: few; j_call: TRBJ2-1; v_call: TRBV7-3; d_call: NA; cdr3_nt: TGTGCCAGCAGCTTGGGGACTTTTCATGAGCAGTTCTTC; cdr3_aa: CASSLGTFHEQFF
clone_size: once; j_call: TRBJ2-5; v_call: TRBV18; d_call: TRBD1; cdr3_nt: TGTGCCAGCTCACCACCGGACAGGGGAGAGACCCAGTACTTC; cdr3_aa: CASSPPDRGETQYF
clone_size: once; j_call: TRBJ1-2; v_call: TRBV28; d_call: NA; cdr3_nt: TGTGCCAGCAGTACCCCTCGGGAGGCATTTCGGGATGGCTACACCTTC; cdr3_aa: CASSTPREAFRDGYTF
clone_size: NA; j_call: TRBJ2-7; v_call: TRBV7-8; d_call: TRBD2; cdr3_nt: TGTGCCAGCAGCTTAGAGGCTAGCGGGAGGCTCCACGAGCAGTACTTC; cdr3_aa: CASSLEASGRLHEQYF
clone_size: many; j_call: TRBJ2-2; v_call: TRBV11-2; d_call: TRBD1; cdr3_nt: TGTGCCAGCAGCTCGAGGGGGCGAGGGGAGCTGTTTTTT; cdr3_aa: CASSSRGRGELFF
clone_size: NA; j_call: TRBJ2-1; v_call: TRBV5-1; d_call: NA; cdr3_nt: TGCGCCAGCAGCCTGGAGGGGGTTTCAGTAAAGGATGAGCAGTTCTTC; cdr3_aa: CASSLEGVSVKDEQFF
clone_size: NA; j_call: TRBJ2-1; v_call: TRBV5-1; d_call: NA; cdr3_nt: TGCGCCAGCAGCTTGGATCTAGCCACTGAGCAGTTCTTC; cdr3_aa: CASSLDLATEQFF
clone_size: NA; j_call: TRBJ1-3; v_call: TRBV2; d_call: NA; cdr3_nt: TGTGCCAGCAGTGAATTATCTAGATCGGGAGGATCGGGGAACACCATATATTTT; cdr3_aa: CASSELSRSGGSGNTIYF
clone_size: NA; j_call: TRBJ2-1; v_call: TRBV18; d_call: TRBD1; cdr3_nt: TGTGCCAGCTCACCACCGTCCCAGGGGGTAAACAATGAGCAGTTCTTC; cdr3_aa: CASSPPSQGVNNEQFF
clone_size: once; j_call: TRBJ2-2; v_call: TRBV2; d_call: TRBD1; cdr3_nt: TGTGCCAGCAGCCTCGGACAGTCAGGGGGAACCGGGGAGCTGTTTTTT; cdr3_aa: CASSLGQSGGTGELFF
clone_size: many; j_call: TRBJ1-2; v_call: TRBV28; d_call: TRBD1; cdr3_nt: TGTGCCAGCCGGGACAGGGAAAACTATGGCTACACCTTC; cdr3_aa: CASRDRENYGYTF
clone_size: NA; j_call: TRBJ2-1; v_call: TRBV7-3; d_call: TRBD2; cdr3_nt: TGTGCCAGCAGCCCCGGGACTAGTCGAAATGAGCAGTTCTTC; cdr3_aa: CASSPGTSRNEQFF
clone_size: NA; j_call: TRBJ1-5; v_call: TRBV28; d_call: TRBD1; cdr3_nt: TGTGCCAGCAGTCCCACTCCGGACAGGGGGTATAGCAATCAGCCCCAGCATTTT; cdr3_aa: CASSPTPDRGYSNQPQHF
clone_size: NA; j_call: TRBJ2-7; v_call: TRBV7-9; d_call: TRBD1; cdr3_nt: TGTGCCAGCAGCTTAGCACGGACAGGTGGCTACGAGCAGTACTTC; cdr3_aa: CASSLARTGGYEQYF
clone_size: NA; j_call: TRBJ1-5; v_call: TRBV15; d_call: NA; cdr3_nt: TGTGCCACCAGACAAGACGTCGGGGTTCAGCCCCAGCATTTT; cdr3_aa: CATRQDVGVQPQHF